In this sample, the clone carrying this TCR beta chain turned up a few times. A read error may produce the germline difference seen at one junction end. Extraction also yielded germline DNA, while blood RNA was obtained from unsorted whole blood. Starting material of around 490 ng total RNA yielded TCR beta cDNA via a constant-region primer. Slightly modified ARM-PCR served as the procedure for the TCR beta libraries. These libraries came from three rounds of nested multiplex PCR. The two initial PCR rounds, about 9 cycles each, used TRBV1-TRBV30 forward and C-beta reverse primers. MiXCR was run by TCRdb on the multiplex PCR reads, yielding one entry per CDR3 protein. The data hold 150,000 to 200,000 distinct CDR3 sequences, with over 50% observed a single time. This sample was included in a study of tumor-infiltrating lymphocytes in primary liver carcinoma. In germline, CDR1 is SGHAT, CDR2 FQDESV (reference sequence). The CDR3 spans 14 residues.

Sequenced material: peripheral blood. The chain joins TRBV11-1 to TRBJ2-4, with a tentative D call TRBD2 (5 bases). The sequence was collected from a man between 40 and 49 years old with primary liver carcinoma and hepatitis B virus infection. CDR3 residues: CVSSQTLAENIQYF. The DNA for the CDR3 is TGTGTCAGCAGCCAGACCCTAGCCGAAAACATTCAGTACTTC.